The 27 T cell receptor beta chains listed next were all sequenced from one sample in a study of OX40 agonist ivuxolimab in advanced cancers. Clones were sequenced by immunoSEQ multiplex PCR, and TCRdb holds only the in-frame ones, with some missing. The data contain over 15,000 clones, 82% of them seen just once; the ten biggest clones take up more than 2%. Sequencing used CD4+ or CD8+ T cells sorted from blood, obtained in a trial of the OX40 agonist ivuxolimab. These receptor sequences come from an adult with an advanced solid tumor such as melanoma, head and neck, liver or kidney cancer.

The chain employs TRBV10-3 and TRBJ2-2; a possible D gene is TRBD2 (5 bases). The V end lost 2 bases, the J end lost 1 base, and 8 bases lay between the germline ends. Germline CDR1 and CDR2: ENHRY and SYGVKD. The CDR3 loop spans 15 amino acids. CDR3: CAISEGSGNTGELFF. The CDR3 DNA reads as TGTGCCATCAGTGAGGGCAGCGGGAACACCGGGGAGCTGTTTTTT.

This rearrangement joins TRBV2 to TRBJ1-5; 10 bases line up with TRBD1. The CDR3 runs 14 residues. CDR1 and CDR2 (germline): SNHLY, FYNNEI. Trimming took 4 bases from V and 5 from J; bases not matched to a gene: 2. The CDR3 nucleotides are TGTGCCAGCAGTGTGGGACAGGGGTATCAGCCCCAGCATTTT. It codes for CASSVGQGYQPQHF.

The J gene is TRBJ2-1, the V gene TRBV7-9; D is ambiguous. The ends were cut back, 5 bases at V and 9 bases at J, with 23 bases in the middle. CDR1 is SEHNR and CDR2 is FQNEAQ in the germline V gene (reference sequence). This CDR3 region has 16 residues. The CDR3 loop is CASSPKQGPTLGEQFF. CDR3 bases: TGTGCCAGCAGCCCCAAGCAAGGGCCCACGTTGGGTGAGCAGTTCTTC.

This clone was seen only once. The gene calls are TRBV9 and TRBJ1-4; the D gene is possibly TRBD1 (6 bases). CDR3 length: 15 amino acids. V lost 0 bases to trimming and J lost 4 bases, with 10 bases between them. Per germline, CDR1 SGDLS and CDR2 YYNGEE. The chain's CDR3 is CASSVEGGYNEKLFF. The CDR3 region has the DNA TGTGCCAGCAGCGTAGAGGGGGGGTATAATGAAAAACTGTTTTTT.

The chain carries TRBV5-1 and TRBJ2-1; perhaps TRBD2 as D (6 bases). Germline CDR1 reads SGHRS; CDR2 reads YFSETQ. The V end was cut by 0 bases, the J end by 4 bases, with 11 bases between. The CDR3 is 15 residues long. The CDR3 loop is CASSLDVGTYNEQFF. DNA of the CDR3: TGCGCCAGCAGCTTGGACGTCGGGACTTACAATGAGCAGTTCTTC.

The J gene is TRBJ1-5, the V gene TRBV19; D gene uncertain. Germline CDR1 LNHDA, CDR2 SQIVND (reference sequence). The CDR3 runs 15 residues. Between the trimmed V and J ends, which lost 1 base and 7 bases, there was a span of 14 bases. The CDR3 loop is CASSIAGRTRQPQHF. The CDR3, as DNA: TGTGCCAGTAGTATAGCCGGGAGGACGAGGCAGCCCCAGCATTTT. Full variable domain (missing parts from reference TRBV19 and TRBJ1-5): DGGITQSPKYLFRKEGQNVTLSCEQNLNHDAMYWYRQDPGQGLRLIYYSQIVNDFQKGDIAEGYSVSREKKESFPLTVTSAQKNPTAFYLCASSIAGRTRQPQHFGDGTRLSIL.

The chain carries TRBV10-2 and TRBJ1-2; maybe TRBD1 (5 bases). V shed 1 base and J shed 7 bases, with 10 bases lying between them. This CDR3 has 13 amino acids. The germline gives CDR1 WSHSY, CDR2 SAAADI. The CDR3 protein is CASSEWQGSGYTF. The CDR3 DNA is TGCGCCAGCAGTGAGTGGCAGGGTAGTGGCTACACCTTC.

This clone was seen a single time. The chain couples TRBV6-5 to TRBJ2-7; 11 bases match TRBD2. Germline CDR1 MNHEY, CDR2 SVGAGI. After removal of 5 bases from V and 2 bases from J, the junction contained 5 bases not matched to a gene. CDR3 length: 15 amino acids. The CDR3 sequence is CASSRRLAGPYEQYF. The CDR3 nucleotides are TGTGCCAGCAGTCGAAGACTAGCGGGACCCTACGAGCAGTACTTC.

In DNA, the CDR3 is TGCGCCAGCAGCGGGGGACTGACAGATACGCAGTATTTT. Translated, it gives CASSGGLTDTQYF. The chain is built from TRBV5-1 and TRBJ2-3, with a weak D call TRBD2 (6 bases). There are 13 residues in the CDR3. Germline V gene sequence: CDR1 SGHRS, CDR2 YFSETQ. Trimming took 4 bases from V and 3 from J, leaving 9 bases between them.

The chain uses TRBV21-1 and TRBJ2-7. TRBV21-1 is a pseudogene locus. CDR3 length: 16 amino acids. The CDR3 DNA is TGTGCCAGCACCCGTGGAAAAAGCCAAGAATCCTACGAGCAGTACTTC. It is translated as CASTRGKSQESYEQYF.

The rearrangement uses TRBV23-1 and TRBJ2-3; 7 bases match TRBD2. TRBV23-1 is an ORF for which the function is uncertain. CDR3 length: 13 amino acids. DNA of the CDR3: TGCGCACAAGAGCGGGGCCTCACAGATACGCAGTATTTT. Protein sequence: CAQERGLTDTQYF.

The chain links TRBV4-3 to TRBJ2-5, with D perhaps given as TRBD1 or TRBD2 (5 bases each). Between the trimmed V and J ends, which lost 3 bases and 7 bases, there was a span of 15 bases. Germline V gene lookup returns CDR1 LGHNA and CDR2 YSLEER. The CDR3 contains 14 residues. The CDR3: CASSQQSVGATQYF. Written as DNA, the CDR3 is TGCGCCAGCAGCCAGCAAAGCGTCGGGGCGACCCAGTACTTC.

V usage is TRBV27 and J usage is TRBJ2-4; no definite D call. This CDR3 contains 15 residues. Germline V gene sequence: CDR1 MNHEY, CDR2 SMNVEV (reference sequence). Trimming took 4 bases from V and 0 from J, leaving 10 bases between them. The DNA for the CDR3 is TGTGCCAGCAGTTCCCTGAGTTCAGCCAAAAACATTCAGTACTTC. Encoded protein: CASSSLSSAKNIQYF.

This clone was detected only a few times. The genes are TRBV6-1 and TRBJ2-7, with 7 bases matching TRBD1. Trimming removed 10 bases from V and 2 bases from J; junction bases left unmatched: 14. Germline CDR1 and CDR2: MNHNS and SASEGT. This CDR3 is built from 15 residues. This chain's CDR3 is CATSPTGTVAYEQYF. CDR3 sequence (DNA): TGTGCCACCTCCCCAACCGGGACAGTTGCCTACGAGCAGTACTTC.

J is TRBJ2-3 and V is TRBV19; no clear D. V was shortened by 11 bases and J by 3 bases, with 15 bases between the two germline ends. The CDR3 spans 13 residues. Germline V gene data show CDR1 as LNHDA and CDR2 as SQIVND (reference sequence). CDR3 amino acids: CAAMSRDTDTQYF. The CDR3 DNA sequence: TGTGCCGCAATGAGTCGTGATACAGATACGCAGTATTTT.

The chain links TRBV2 to TRBJ1-1; TRBD1 agrees at 10 bases. Germline lookup yields CDR1 SNHLY and CDR2 FYNNEI. The CDR3 runs 14 residues. V was pared by 7 bases and J by 4 bases, with 6 bases of the junction left unmatched. The CDR3 DNA sequence: TGTGCCAGCACCCGGGACAGGGGTTCCACTGAAGCTTTCTTT. Amino acid sequence: CASTRDRGSTEAFF.

This clone was seen only a few times. The chain couples TRBV2 to TRBJ2-7; D possibly corresponds to TRBD1 (6 bases). Per the germline V gene, CDR1 is SNHLY and CDR2 is FYNNEI. The ends were cut back, 3 bases at V and 2 bases at J, with 11 bases in the middle. The CDR3 extends over 14 amino acids. CDR3 nucleotides: TGTGCCAGCAGTGATTTGGGGGCGGCCTACGAGCAGTACTTC. Its translation is CASSDLGAAYEQYF.

CDR3 amino acids: CASSSLGNTGELFF. In nucleotides, the CDR3 is TGCGCCAGCAGCTCACTAGGTAACACCGGGGAGCTGTTTTTT. The V and J genes are TRBV5-1 and TRBJ2-2; D is perhaps TRBD2 (5 bases). Trimming pared 3 bases from V and 2 bases from J, leaving 8 bases between. The germline V gene encodes CDR1 SGHRS and CDR2 YFSETQ. This CDR3 has 14 residues.

CDR3 loop: CASSPLHSYGYTF. The CDR3 nucleotides read TGTGCCAGCAGCCCCTTACACAGCTATGGCTACACCTTC. This rearrangement joins TRBV7-9 to TRBJ1-2; D is undetermined. Trimming pared 5 bases from V and 4 bases from J, leaving 11 bases between. The CDR3 has 13 amino acids. Germline loops: CDR1 SEHNR, CDR2 FQNEAQ (reference sequence).

This sequence joins TRBV11-2 and TRBJ2-2, with D possibly matching TRBD2 (5 bases). Trimming removed 3 bases at V and 2 bases at J, with 10 bases between. This CDR3 spans 15 amino acids. Germline V gene data show CDR1 as SGHAT and CDR2 as FQNNGV. The DNA for the CDR3 is TGTGCCAGCAGCTTCCTCACGGGAAACACCGGGGAGCTGTTTTTT. As protein: CASSFLTGNTGELFF.

The chain employs TRBV30 and TRBJ1-5; D is uncertain. The CDR3 runs to 13 residues. Trimming removed 2 bases from V and 6 bases from J, with 11 bases in between. Germline CDR1 GTSNPN, CDR2 SVGIG (reference sequence). The CDR3 sequence: CAWSLRGSQPQHF. As DNA, the CDR3 is TGTGCCTGGAGTCTTCGGGGTAGTCAGCCCCAGCATTTT.

J is TRBJ2-7 and V is TRBV5-4; 8 bases are shared with TRBD1. Looked up from germline, CDR1 is SGHNT and CDR2 is YYREEE (reference sequence). The J segment lost 4 bases and the V segment lost 5 bases, leaving 5 bases of the junction unmatched. There are 13 residues in the CDR3. Written as DNA, the CDR3 is TGTGCCAGCAGGACGACAGGGGAGTACGAGCAGTACTTC. As protein: CASRTTGEYEQYF.

V usage is TRBV21-1 and J usage is TRBJ2-7. TRBV21-1 has pseudogene status. The CDR3 length is 17 residues. The CDR3 DNA is TGTGCCAGCAGCAAAGGGGGTAGGGCAGCGACACGCTACGAGCAGTACTTC. This codes for CASSKGGRAATRYEQYF.

This chain joins TRBV6-5 and TRBJ1-1; D call uncertain. The germline V and J ends were trimmed by 5 bases and 0 bases, with 7 bases remaining between them. CDR3 length equals 13 residues. The germline V gene has CDR1 MNHEY and CDR2 SVGAGI. CDR3 region: CASSLGMNTEAFF. CDR3 DNA sequence: TGTGCCAGCAGTCTCGGCATGAACACTGAAGCTTTCTTT.

The chain couples TRBV5-6 to TRBJ1-5; D remains unclear. The CDR3 consists of 12 residues. In germline, CDR1 is SGHDT, CDR2 YYEEEE. The V end lost 4 bases, the J end lost 11 bases, and 13 bases lay between the germline ends. The CDR3 here is CASSLTAGAQHF. CDR3 DNA: TGTGCCAGCAGCCTAACCGCTGGGGCCCAGCATTTT.

The gene calls are TRBV7-2 and TRBJ2-7; TRBD1 agrees at 9 bases. The V segment lost 5 bases and the J segment 4 bases; nucleotides outside the gene matches: 9. Germline V gives CDR1 SGHTA, CDR2 FQGNSA. The CDR3 loop spans 15 amino acids. The DNA for the CDR3 is TGTGCCAGCAGCAACCCCCCGGGACAGGGTTACGAGCAGTACTTC. It encodes CASSNPPGQGYEQYF.

This rearrangement joins TRBV6-6 to TRBJ1-1, with D possibly TRBD1 on 5 matching bases. Germline-derived CDR1 and CDR2 are MNHNY and SVGAGI (reference sequence). Trimming stripped 6 bases from V and 5 bases from J, with 10 bases between. This CDR3 contains 12 residues. This chain's CDR3 is CASRRAGTEAFF. The CDR3 DNA sequence: TGTGCCAGCAGGAGGGCAGGGACTGAAGCTTTCTTT.